The 17 T cell receptor beta chains in this list originate from one sample, sequenced in a study of blood T cell repertoires in COVID-19. Assay: immunoSEQ multiplex PCR; the TCRdb copy retains only in-frame clones and omits some. The sample contains more than 110,000 clones, approximately 87% of which appear only once. What was sequenced was peripheral blood. Receptor source: a human donor in a cohort sampled during active COVID-19.

The gene calls are TRBV7-9 and TRBJ2-1; possibly TRBD2 for D (5 bases). This CDR3 contains 12 residues. CDR1 and CDR2 (germline): SEHNR, FQNEAQ (reference sequence). Trimming took 1 base from V and 10 from J, leaving 8 bases between them. CDR3 sequence reads: CASSLDEGEQFF. The CDR3 nucleotides are TGTGCCAGCAGCTTAGACGAGGGCGAGCAGTTCTTC.

This rearrangement joins TRBV28 to TRBJ1-3; no clear D. The germline V gene has CDR1 MDHEN and CDR2 SYDVKM. The CDR3 runs to 14 residues. Trimming took 3 bases from V and 7 from J, leaving 13 bases between them. The CDR3 loop reads CASSFFRGDNTIYF. In nucleotides, the CDR3 is TGTGCCAGCAGTTTTTTTCGGGGAGACAACACCATATATTTT.

This clone was found once. The chain joins TRBV6-6 to TRBJ2-3; 8 nucleotides line up with TRBD1. J lost 5 bases, V lost 4 bases, and 8 bases had no gene match. CDR1 MNHNY and CDR2 SVGAGI come from the germline V gene (reference sequence). CDR3 size: 15 residues. CDR3 nucleotide sequence: TGTGCCAGCAGTTTACAGGGGGGTACTGTAGATACGCAGTATTTT. Protein: CASSLQGGTVDTQYF.

The genes are TRBV19 and TRBJ1-1; D is possibly TRBD1 (6 bases). The CDR3 is 15 amino acids. Germline values: CDR1 LNHDA, CDR2 SQIVND (reference sequence). Trimming removed 6 bases from V and 1 base from J, with 15 bases in between. The CDR3 protein is CASRGGATKNTEAFF. Here the CDR3 DNA reads TGTGCCAGTAGGGGGGGGGCCACCAAGAACACTGAAGCTTTCTTT.

The chain recombines TRBV18 with TRBJ2-5; a weak D match, TRBD1 (6 bases). The V end was cut by 3 bases, the J end by 4 bases, with 18 bases between. Germline lookup yields CDR1 KGHSH and CDR2 LQKENI. The CDR3 covers 16 residues. CDR3 region: CASSPGQSPRRETQYF. In DNA, the CDR3 is TGTGCCAGCTCACCTGGACAGTCCCCACGCAGAGAGACCCAGTACTTC.

This chain joins TRBV7-2 and TRBJ2-7; 11 nucleotides agree with TRBD1. The CDR3 is made up of 15 amino acids. Germline values: CDR1 SGHTA, CDR2 FQGNSA. With V trimmed by 4 bases and J by 3 bases, 5 bases remained unmatched. This chain's CDR3 is CASSYGTGGIYEQYF. The CDR3, as DNA: TGTGCCAGCAGCTATGGGACAGGGGGTATCTACGAGCAGTACTTC.

The V call is TRBV2, the J call TRBJ1-3; 8 bases align to TRBD1. Germline V CDR1 and CDR2: SNHLY, FYNNEI. There are 15 residues in the CDR3. The V and J ends lost 7 bases and 1 base, in that order; junction bases with no gene match: 6. The CDR3 loop is CASTGRTGSGNTIYF. CDR3 nucleotides: TGTGCCAGCACAGGCAGGACAGGGTCTGGAAACACCATATATTTT.

This rearrangement joins TRBV5-4 to TRBJ1-3, with no clear D. The CDR3 contains 14 residues. The germline V gene encodes CDR1 SGHNT and CDR2 YYREEE (reference sequence). V was pared by 1 base and J by 4 bases, with 9 bases between. The CDR3 is CASSLPGGGNTIYF. The CDR3 coding sequence is TGTGCCAGCAGCTTGCCGGGAGGCGGAAACACCATATATTTT.

In its sample, this clone was seen once. V usage is TRBV6-2 or TRBV6-3 and J usage is TRBJ1-1; D gene uncertain. The CDR3 contains 14 residues. Germline values: CDR1 MNHEY, CDR2 SVGEGT. The germline V and J ends were trimmed by 1 base and 0 bases, with 6 bases remaining between them. The CDR3 DNA follows: TGTGCCAGCAGTTACTTTGAGGTGAACACTGAAGCTTTCTTT. Protein sequence: CASSYFEVNTEAFF.

This clone was seen only a few times. This chain uses TRBV19 with TRBJ1-2; D not certain. Per germline, CDR1 LNHDA and CDR2 SQIVND (reference sequence). Trimming cost V 5 bases and J 1 base, with 11 bases left between them. The CDR3 extends over 14 amino acids. In nucleotides, the CDR3 is TGTGCCAGTAGTGAAAACCTAGTTAACTATGGCTACACCTTC. This codes for CASSENLVNYGYTF.

This clone was counted a single time. This chain links TRBV3-1 (or the pseudogene TRBV3-2) with TRBJ1-2; TRBD1 matches 12 bases. The germline V gene has CDR1 LGHDT and CDR2 YNNKEL (reference sequence). The junction had 9 bases not matched to a gene; V was cut back by 8 bases and J by 5 bases. CDR3 length: 15 residues. The CDR3 DNA is TGTGCCAGCGGCGGGGACAGGGGGCTTACTTATGGCTACACCTTC. It yields the protein CASGGDRGLTYGYTF.

This sequence joins TRBV20-1 and TRBJ1-2; no clear D gene. The V and J ends lost 3 bases and 5 bases respectively, with 16 bases between them. The CDR3 contains 14 residues. CDR1 DFQATT and CDR2 SNEGSKA come from the germline V gene (reference sequence). The CDR3 reads CSASQSPLYYGYTF. Here the CDR3 DNA reads TGCAGTGCTAGTCAGTCCCCCCTTTATTATGGCTACACCTTC.

This chain connects TRBV11-2 to TRBJ1-2, with D hard to call. Germline-derived CDR1 and CDR2 are SGHAT and FQNNGV. The CDR3 consists of 15 residues. Trimming took off 5 bases at V and 3 bases at J, with 16 bases between the two ends. Written as DNA, the CDR3 is TGTGCCAGCAGCCTAAACTCGGGGATCCACTATGGCTACACCTTC. Its protein is CASSLNSGIHYGYTF. The full variable domain, its missing parts supplied by reference TRBV11-2 and TRBJ1-2, is EAGVAQSPRYKIIEKRQSVAFWCNPISGHATLYWYQQILGQGPKLLIQFQNNGVVDDSQLPKDRFSAERLKGVDSTLKIQPAKLEDSAVYLCASSLNSGIHYGYTFGSGTRLTVV.

This clone occurred a few times. This chain connects TRBV9 to TRBJ1-2; 7 positions agree with TRBD1. The CDR3 totals 16 residues. From germline, CDR1 is SGDLS and CDR2 YYNGEE. The J segment lost 3 bases and the V segment lost 1 base, leaving 9 bases of the junction unmatched. CDR3 protein: CASSVRRTGDDYGYTF. The CDR3 region has the DNA TGTGCCAGCAGCGTAAGGAGAACAGGGGACGACTATGGCTACACCTTC.

This chain joins TRBV5-1 and TRBJ2-5, with D perhaps TRBD2 (6 bases). This CDR3 has 14 residues. CDR1 is SGHRS, CDR2 YFSETQ, per germline. Trimming removed 2 bases from V and 5 bases from J, with 13 bases in between. This CDR3 is CASSFLSGEETQYF. In DNA form, the CDR3 reads TGCGCCAGCAGCTTTCTCTCGGGGGAGGAGACCCAGTACTTC. The complete variable domain, with remaining parts taken from reference TRBV5-1 and TRBJ2-5, reads KAGVTQTPRYLIKTRGQQVTLSCSPISGHRSVSWYQQTPGQGLQFLFEYFSETQRNKGNFPGRFSGRQFSNSRSEMNVSTLELGDSALYLCASSFLSGEETQYFGPGTRLLVL.

The V call is TRBV24-1, the J call TRBJ1-5; D gene unclear. The length of the CDR3 is 15 residues. The germline CDR1 and CDR2 sequences are KGHDR and SFDVKD. Trimming took off 4 bases at V and 7 bases at J, with 16 bases between the two ends. The CDR3 protein is CATSDSTDPGQPQHF. In DNA, the CDR3 is TGTGCCACCAGTGACTCGACGGATCCGGGGCAGCCCCAGCATTTT.

The chain combines TRBV3-1 (or the pseudogene TRBV3-2) with TRBJ1-5; 8 bases fit TRBD1. The V segment lost 4 bases and the J segment 9 bases; nucleotides outside the gene matches: 11. This CDR3 contains 15 residues. CDR1 and CDR2 from the germline V gene are LGHDT and YNNKEL (reference sequence). CDR3 nucleotides: TGTGCCAGCAGCCCTGCAGGACAGGGACAGAGGCCCCAGCATTTT. Encoded protein: CASSPAGQGQRPQHF.